This TCR beta chain emerged from a study of OX40 agonist ivuxolimab in advanced cancers. This CDR3 has 13 amino acids. Germline V gene data show CDR1 as LNHNV and CDR2 as YYDKDF (reference sequence). With 5 bases removed from V and 1 base from J, the gap between germline ends came to 8 bases. Assay: immunoSEQ multiplex PCR; the TCRdb copy retains only in-frame clones and omits some. The table records tens of thousands of clones, about 88% of them present only once. The sample in question was CD4+ or CD8+ T cells sorted from blood, obtained in a trial of the OX40 agonist ivuxolimab. The rearrangement links TRBV15 to TRBJ2-5; D is uncertain. The sequence derives from an adult with an advanced solid tumor such as melanoma, head and neck, liver or kidney cancer. CDR3 DNA sequence: TGTGCCACCAGCCGCAGGAGCCAAGAGACCCAGTACTTC. It codes for CATSRRSQETQYF.